The 16 T cell receptor beta chains in this list originate from one sample, sequenced in a study of T cells in women clearing cervical HPV infection. Using immunoSEQ multiplex PCR, the repertoire was profiled, and TCRdb retains in-frame clones only, with some absent. The sample yields 30,000 to 35,000 clones, of which the top ten take up more than 4%. Sequencing was carried out using blood buffy coat. Receptors originate from a woman between 18 and 70 years old with a cervical HPV16 infection that either progressed to CIN3+ or cleared (not recorded which).

A remark on this clone: Read sequence stops 3 residues before the CDR3 end, and the germline J gene provides the missing end. The rearrangement uses TRBV30 and TRBJ1-5; D is unresolved. This CDR3 contains 14 residues. Germline CDR1 reads GTSNPN; CDR2 reads SVGIG (reference sequence). Trimming removed 0 bases at V and 2 bases at J, with 8 bases between. The sequenced part of the CDR3 DNA is TGTGCCTGGAGTGTTAGCAATCGCAATCAGCCC. Translation gives CAWSVSNRNQP. The whole CDR3 protein is CAWSVSNRNQPQHF.

In regard to this clone: Read sequence stops 3 residues before the CDR3 end, and the germline J gene provides the missing end. The rearrangement joins TRBV5-1 to TRBJ1-1, with TRBD1 as a possible D gene (5 bases). The CDR3 sequence is 12 residues long. The germline CDR1 and CDR2 sequences are SGHRS and YFSETQ. Partial CDR3 DNA: TGCGCCAGCAGCCCCGGGGGATCAGGA. Translating gives CASSPGGSG. The complete CDR3 sequence is CASSPGGSGAFF.

Note on this clone: The read is 3 residues too short to cover the CDR3 end, so that end is filled in from the germline J gene. This chain connects TRBV19 to TRBJ2-5; 7 nucleotides align to TRBD2. J gave up 2 bases and V 5 bases, and 8 bases lay outside the gene matches. The V gene's germline CDR1 is LNHDA and CDR2 SQIVND (reference sequence). This CDR3 region has 15 residues. The CDR3 is CASSPNGLGQETQYF. The part of the CDR3 DNA that was read is TGTGCCAGTAGTCCCAATGGACTAGGTCAAGAGACC.

Of note for this clone: With the read ending 3 residues before the CDR3 end, the germline J gene is used to fill in that end. This chain joins TRBV5-4 and TRBJ2-5, with 9 bases aligning to TRBD1. V was pared by 0 bases and J by 6 bases, with 9 bases of the junction left unmatched. Germline V CDR1 and CDR2: SGHNT, YYREEE (reference sequence). The CDR3 sequence is 16 residues long. The CDR3: CASSLAIGTGRQTQYF. The part of the CDR3 DNA that was read is TGTGCCAGCAGCTTGGCAATAGGGACAGGGAGGCAGACC.

Regarding this clone: The read ends 3 residues early relative to the CDR3; the germline J gene fills the gap. This rearrangement joins TRBV19 to TRBJ1-1; TRBD1 agrees at 8 bases. Germline loops: CDR1 LNHDA, CDR2 SQIVND (reference sequence). CDR3 length: 17 amino acids. The trim removed 2 bases at V and 0 bases at J, leaving 8 bases unmatched. The sequenced CDR3 bases are TGTGCCAGTAGTATACAGGGGGCGGGTTCGATGAACACTGAA. Translation gives CASSIQGAGSMNTE. The complete CDR3 protein is CASSIQGAGSMNTEAFF.

Concerning this clone: With the read ending 3 residues before the CDR3 end, the germline J gene is used to fill in that end. This chain connects TRBV19 to TRBJ1-2, with 10 bases matching TRBD1. Germline V lookup: CDR1 LNHDA, CDR2 SQIVND (reference sequence). This CDR3 has 14 amino acids. The ends lost 5 bases at V and 7 bases at J; junction bases unmatched: 7. CDR3 bases read: TGTGCCAGTAGTGCGGACAGGGGGGAAGTTGGC. Amino acids: CASSADRGEVG. The full CDR3 reads CASSADRGEVGYTF.

Turning to this clone: The DNA ends 3 residues before the CDR3 does, and the rest of the CDR3 is filled in from the germline J gene. The chain carries TRBV2 and TRBJ2-7, with 8 nucleotides matching TRBD1. This CDR3 spans 15 amino acids. Germline loops: CDR1 SNHLY, CDR2 FYNNEI. V was pared by 6 bases and J by 2 bases, with 9 bases of the junction left unmatched. CDR3 sequence: CASRIQTGDTYEQYF. CDR3 DNA (partial): TGTGCCAGCAGGATTCAGACAGGGGATACCTACGAG.

Concerning this clone itself: The read is 3 residues too short to cover the CDR3 end, so that end is filled in from the germline J gene. This sequence joins TRBV28 and TRBJ2-3; D may match TRBD1 or TRBD2 (6 bases each). In germline, CDR1 is MDHEN, CDR2 SYDVKM. With 6 bases removed from V and 5 bases from J, the gap between germline ends came to 18 bases. The CDR3 consists of 15 residues. The covered CDR3 bases are TGTGCCAGCAGCCGGGCGGGACACCGGCTAGATACG. Protein: CASSRAGHRLDT. The full CDR3 protein is CASSRAGHRLDTQYF.

CDR3 DNA, as far as it was read: TGCAGTGCCCTAGTTGGGACAGGCAATCAGCCC. It translates to CSALVGTGNQP. The full CDR3 protein is CSALVGTGNQPQHF. The rearrangement links TRBV20-1 to TRBJ1-5, with TRBD1 matching 7 bases. The CDR3 end lies 3 residues beyond the end of the read and is filled in from the germline J gene. Germline V CDR1 and CDR2: DFQATT, SNEGSKA (reference sequence). The CDR3 sequence is 14 residues long. V lost 6 bases to trimming and J lost 2 bases; unmatched junction nucleotides: 7.

Note on this clone: The CDR3 goes on 3 residues after the read ends, and that part is filled in from the germline J gene. This rearrangement joins TRBV7-3 to TRBJ2-2; D is perhaps TRBD1 (6 bases). The CDR3 runs 15 residues. The V and J ends lost 5 bases and 3 bases respectively, with 13 bases between them. Germline V gene sequence: CDR1 SGHTA, CDR2 FQGTGA. The part of the CDR3 DNA that was read is TGTGCCAGCAGCGTCAACAGGGATTACACCGGGGAG. Encoded protein: CASSVNRDYTGE. The CDR3, in full, reads CASSVNRDYTGELFF. Full variable domain (rest looked up from reference TRBV7-3 and TRBJ2-2): GAGVSQTPSNKVTEKGKYVELRCDPISGHTALYWYRQSLGQGPEFLIYFQGTGAADDSGLPNDRFFAVRPEGSVSTLKIQRTERGDSAVYLCASSVNRDYTGELFFGEGSRLTVL.

Note on this clone: With the read ending 3 residues before the CDR3 end, the germline J gene is used to fill in that end. The chain recombines TRBV19 with TRBJ2-1; D uncertain. The germline V gene encodes CDR1 LNHDA and CDR2 SQIVND (reference sequence). Trimming left V 1 base short and J 4 bases short, with 26 bases between. CDR3 size: 20 residues. The DNA read from the CDR3 is TGTGCCAGTAGTATAGTCCTCGAAACTATTTTCTTAGAATTATACAATGAG. Translation: CASSIVLETIFLELYNE. The whole CDR3 sequence reads CASSIVLETIFLELYNEQFF.

A remark on this clone: The read falls 3 residues short of the CDR3 end, and the missing part is taken from the germline J gene. This chain joins TRBV2 and TRBJ1-1; D is perhaps TRBD1 (5 bases). Per the germline V gene, CDR1 is SNHLY and CDR2 is FYNNEI. The V end lost 6 bases, the J end lost 5 bases, and 10 bases lay between the germline ends. This CDR3 contains 12 residues. The CDR3: CASREGLTEAFF. The sequenced part of the CDR3 DNA is TGTGCCAGCAGGGAGGGACTGACTGAA.

On this clone itself: The DNA ends 3 residues before the CDR3 does, and the rest of the CDR3 is filled in from the germline J gene. The genes are TRBV20-1 and TRBJ2-5, with TRBD1 matching 7 bases. J gave up 5 bases and V 2 bases, and 5 bases lay outside the gene matches. The CDR3 consists of 13 residues. From germline, CDR1 is DFQATT and CDR2 SNEGSKA (reference sequence). The sequenced CDR3 bases are TGCAGTGCTAGAAAGACAGGGTTGGAGACC. Protein sequence: CSARKTGLET. From start to end, the CDR3 is CSARKTGLETQYF.

A remark on this clone: The sequenced fragment ends 3 residues before the CDR3 boundary, so the rest is inferred from the germline J gene. This chain connects TRBV2 to TRBJ1-2; D possibly corresponds to TRBD1 (6 bases). In germline, CDR1 is SNHLY, CDR2 FYNNEI. V lost 5 bases and J 2 bases, leaving 15 bases between the germline ends. The CDR3 totals 15 residues. This chain's CDR3 is CASSIGGGGNYGYTF. The covered CDR3 bases are TGTGCCAGCAGTATTGGGGGAGGGGGAAACTATGGC.

Comment on this clone: The sequence runs out 3 residues before the end of the CDR3; the remainder is reconstructed from the germline J gene. The chain couples TRBV20-1 to TRBJ1-6; 7 bases fit TRBD1. J was trimmed by 10 bases and V by 6 bases; bases with no gene match: 9. Germline V gives CDR1 DFQATT, CDR2 SNEGSKA (reference sequence). This CDR3 is built from 13 residues. The CDR3 bases that were read are TGCAGTGCCACAGGGGTAGGACGATCACCC. It codes for CSATGVGRSP. The complete CDR3 reads CSATGVGRSPLHF.

In regard to this clone: The read is 3 residues too short to cover the CDR3 end, so that end is filled in from the germline J gene. The gene calls are TRBV20-1 and TRBJ1-1; the D is unclear. CDR1 DFQATT and CDR2 SNEGSKA come from the germline V gene (reference sequence). The V end lost 0 bases, the J end lost 2 bases, and 13 bases lay between the germline ends. The CDR3 has 15 residues. CDR3 region: CSARDPLRHNTEAFF. CDR3 DNA, as far as it was read: TGCAGTGCTAGAGATCCACTTAGACATAACACTGAA.